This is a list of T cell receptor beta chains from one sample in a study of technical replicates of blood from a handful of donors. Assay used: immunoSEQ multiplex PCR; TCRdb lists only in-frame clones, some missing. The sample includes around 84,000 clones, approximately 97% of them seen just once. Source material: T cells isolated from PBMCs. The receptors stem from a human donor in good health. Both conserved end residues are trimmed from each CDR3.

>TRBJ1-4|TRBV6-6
ASSPRGPQEKLF
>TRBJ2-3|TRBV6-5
ASRRLAGGGDTQY
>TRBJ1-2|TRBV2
ASSPAYGAYGYT
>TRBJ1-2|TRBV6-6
ASSMDRYYGYT
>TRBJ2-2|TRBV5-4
ASSPIDRVGGELF
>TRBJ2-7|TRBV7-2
ASRLASGYEQY
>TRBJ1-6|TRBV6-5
ASGLLVNSPLQ
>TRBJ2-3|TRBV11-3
ASSLGATDTQY
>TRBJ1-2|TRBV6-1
ATVPDRNLNYGYT
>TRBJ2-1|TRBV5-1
ASTFGGKDEQF
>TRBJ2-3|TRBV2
AENRDFNTDTQY
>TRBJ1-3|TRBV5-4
ASSPDVSSGNTIY
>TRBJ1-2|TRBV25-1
ASSLTPTGDGYT
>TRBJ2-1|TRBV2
ATGLAGGGEQF
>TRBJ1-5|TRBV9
ASSVAEGAGQPQH
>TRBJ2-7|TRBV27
ASSLSAGPYEQY
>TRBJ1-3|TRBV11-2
ASSWDTGNTIY
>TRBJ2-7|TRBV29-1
SVEDLRQGLYEQY
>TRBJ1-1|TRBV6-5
ASSPAGENTEAF
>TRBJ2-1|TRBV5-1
ASSLGAEGNEQF
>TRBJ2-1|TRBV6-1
ATTVSMLDEQF
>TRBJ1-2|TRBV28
ASSLTGRYGYT
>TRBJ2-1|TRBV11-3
ASSPTGLAGEPYNEQF
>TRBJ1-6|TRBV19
ASSKDTGLSDSPLH
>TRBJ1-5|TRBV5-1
ASSSVEHPDQPQH
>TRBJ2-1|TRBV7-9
ASSKTDEQF
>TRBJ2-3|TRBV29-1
SVEDGVAGWVVDTQY
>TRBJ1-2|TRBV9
ASSESTGANYGYT
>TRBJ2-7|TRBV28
ASSWGVSSYEQY
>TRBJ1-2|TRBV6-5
ASSSRQGMYRGYT
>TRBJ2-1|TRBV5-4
ASSSGTSGRVSSSYNEQF
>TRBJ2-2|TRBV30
AWIPLAAGGTTNTGELF
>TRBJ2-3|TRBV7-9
ASSWGTSGSADTQY
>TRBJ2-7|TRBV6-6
ASSYLADRRTYEQY
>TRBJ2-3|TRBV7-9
ASSPTSGSGRGTDTQY
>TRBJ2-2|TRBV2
ASQRLAGGQSRTGELF
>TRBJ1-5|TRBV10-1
ASKRQANDPNQPQH
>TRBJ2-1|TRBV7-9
ASTAGARDNEQF
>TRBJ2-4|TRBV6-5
ASMEKAKNIQY
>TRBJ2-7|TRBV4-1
ASSRGDRPSYEQY
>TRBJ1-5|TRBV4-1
ASSQSRGQPQH
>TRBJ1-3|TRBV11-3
ASSLRWDYSGNTIY
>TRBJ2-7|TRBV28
ASTVSGGTYEQY
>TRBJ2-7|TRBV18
ASTPGTGSYEQY
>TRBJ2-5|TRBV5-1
ASREVGSLKTQY
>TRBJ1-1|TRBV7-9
ASSLEGGGTEAF